Given below is one T cell receptor beta chain in context. What it binds is not known. This sample stems from a study of T cell responses to AZD1222 COVID-19 vaccine. The overall study: Second-dose intervals near 4 or 12 weeks were combined.

Study-level findings and limits: Clonal diversity was possibly underestimated, and the donors were mostly white British, with more females. The span of vaccine-associated CD4 TCRs extended across spike, with dominance at 160-218 and 743-854. The study identified only a handful of AZD1222 recipients as seropositive at baseline.

Assay: immunoSEQ multiplex PCR; the TCRdb copy retains only in-frame clones and omits some. The sample yields around 130,000 clones, 88% seen once. This receptor was obtained from an adult in good health. The sequenced sample was peripheral blood, obtained on day 0 of AZD1222 vaccination.

The CDR3 coding sequence is TGTGCCAGCAGGACAGGGGGCGCCGGTGAAAAACTGTTTTTT. The encoded protein is CASRTGGAGEKLFF. V and J are TRBV6-5 and TRBJ1-4; 10 positions agree with TRBD1. Germline V gives CDR1 MNHEY, CDR2 SVGAGI. Trimming at V came to 6 bases and at J to 7 bases, leaving 5 bases not matched to a gene. This CDR3 is built from 14 residues.